This T cell receptor (beta chain) was identified in a study of blood T cell repertoires in COVID-19. After removal of 11 bases from V and 3 bases from J, the junction contained 6 bases not matched to a gene. Germline V gene data show CDR1 as MNHEY and CDR2 as SVGAGI. The CDR3 totals 13 residues. Original data processing: Reference gene primer amplification in the assay estimated nucleated cell counts. TCRdb keeps only in-frame clones here, not all; method: immunoSEQ multiplex PCR. V and J calls and clone size are copied from that table; D and trimming were computed from the DNA. Of some 80,000 clones listed, roughly 90% are singletons.

The chain recombines TRBV6-5 with TRBJ1-3; 8 bases map to TRBD1. The material sequenced was peripheral blood. The clonotype was recovered from a human donor in a cohort sampled during active COVID-19. The CDR3 sequence: CAGGGTGGNTIYF. The CDR3 DNA reads as TGTGCCGGGGGGGGGACAGGTGGAAACACCATATATTTT.